This TCR beta chain was observed in a study of CD4+ T cells in melanoma. Study-wide findings and caveats: Reportedly, melanoma neoantigen-specific CD4+ T cells showed varied differentiation states.

The CDR3 runs to 14 residues. The germline V gene has CDR1 SGDLS and CDR2 YYNGEE. Unmatched junction bases numbered 3, after V lost 0 bases and J lost 6 bases. A remark on this clone: Its cognate antigen is unknown.

Using immunoSEQ multiplex PCR, the repertoire was profiled, and TCRdb retains in-frame clones only, with some absent. The sample shows more than 90,000 clones, approximately 90% of them seen only once. The sample taken for sequencing was peripheral blood. The TCR sequence derives from a human donor with melanoma. The gene calls are TRBV9 and TRBJ2-1, with 7 nucleotides matching TRBD1. The CDR3 DNA follows: TGTGCCAGCAGCGTAGATAGGGGGCGCAATGAGCAGTTCTTC. Translated: CASSVDRGRNEQFF.